The 20 T cell receptor beta chains listed next were all sequenced from one sample in a study of glioma-infiltrating T cells. Using RNA template, CDR3s of TCR alpha and beta were amplified with iRepertoire arm-PCR. TCRdb reprocessed the multiplex PCR reads with MiXCR, giving one entry per CDR3 protein. The repertoire has about 190,000 distinct CDR3 sequences, about 31% of them found once; the top ten carry around 21%. Sequences were obtained from glioma tissue, nonneoplastic brain tissue, or PBMCs (not recorded which). The receptors come from a human donor with low-grade glioma or glioblastoma, undergoing nonglioma brain surgery, or in good health (not recorded which).

This clonotype was detected many times. The chain combines TRBV20-1 with TRBJ1-2; 11 bases map to TRBD1. Looked up from germline, CDR1 is DFQATT and CDR2 is SNEGSKA (reference sequence). This CDR3 is built from 15 residues. V lost 5 bases to trimming and J lost 4 bases; unmatched junction nucleotides: 9. CDR3 nucleotide sequence: TGCAGTGCTCATCCAGAGGACAGGGGGCTCTATGGCTACACCTTC. Encoded protein: CSAHPEDRGLYGYTF.

This clonotype was counted a few times. At one boundary the junction diverges from the germline segment, which might be a read error. The chain combines TRBV7-7 with TRBJ1-4; D is unclear. This CDR3 has 17 amino acids. Germline V CDR1 and CDR2: SSHAT, FNYEAQ (reference sequence). In DNA form, the CDR3 reads TGTGCTAGCAGCTTAGCCGGTCTGGCAGGACTTAATGAAAAACTGTTTTTT. It yields the protein CASSLAGLAGLNEKLFF. Looking up the rest from reference TRBV7-7 and TRBJ1-4 gives the full variable domain: GAGVSQSPRYKVTKRGQDVTLRCDPISSHATLYWYQQALGQGPEFLTYFNYEAQPDKSGLPSDRFSAERPEGSISTLTIQRTEQRDSAMYRCASSLAGLAGLNEKLFFGSGTQLSVL.

Notes on this clonotype: A much larger clone is a single base away; this may be a read error. The chain employs TRBV3-1 and TRBJ2-1; 9 bases fit TRBD2. Germline CDR1 and CDR2: LGHDT and YNNKEL (reference sequence). V lost 5 bases, J lost 7 bases, and 15 bases stayed unmatched. The CDR3 consists of 17 residues. The chain's CDR3 is CASSTANLAGRVNEQFF. Here the CDR3 DNA reads TGTGCCAGCAGCACCGCAAACCTAGCGGGAAGAGTTAATGAGCAGTTCTTC.

This clonotype showed up many times. The J gene is TRBJ2-7, the V gene TRBV25-1; D unclear. Trimming cost V 1 base and J 2 bases, with 9 bases left between them. The length of the CDR3 is 14 residues. Germline V gene sequence: CDR1 MGHDK, CDR2 SYGVNS. CDR3 nucleotide sequence: TGTGCCAGCAGTGAATCCCGGAACACCTACGAGCAGTACTTC. It specifies CASSESRNTYEQYF.

Notes on this clonotype: One junction end does not reproduce the germline sequence, and a read error may be involved. The chain combines TRBV6-2 or TRBV6-3 with TRBJ1-5; TRBD1 matches at 8 bases. This CDR3 has 14 residues. The germline V gene has CDR1 MNHEY and CDR2 SVGEGT. The CDR3 loop reads CASSPGTGNQHQHF. Written as DNA, the CDR3 is TGTGCCAGCAGTCCCGGGACAGGCAATCAGCACCAGCATTTT.

This clonotype was counted a few times. The chain couples TRBV2 to TRBJ1-2; D remains ambiguous. V was pared by 6 bases and J by 4 bases, with 15 bases between. The CDR3 contains 14 residues. The germline V gene has CDR1 SNHLY and CDR2 FYNNEI. The CDR3 protein is CASRSRAGFYGYTF. The CDR3 DNA is TGTGCCAGCAGGTCGCGGGCGGGGTTCTATGGCTACACCTTC.

In regard to this clonotype: A much larger clone lies one base from this, so it may be a read error. The rearrangement uses TRBV6-6 and TRBJ1-4; no firm D call. Trimming took 2 bases from V and 1 from J, leaving 14 bases between them. The CDR3 has 17 residues. Germline-derived CDR1 and CDR2 are MNHNY and SVGAGI (reference sequence). The CDR3 sequence is CASSYNPRAETNEKLFF. DNA for the CDR3: TGTGCCAGCAGTTACAATCCCCGGGCTGAAACTAATGAAAAACTGTTTTTT.

This clonotype was picked up one time. One end of the junction varies from germline; a read error may be responsible. This CDR3 is CANSFPTTSYGSGRAVPHEQYF. The CDR3 region has the DNA TGTGCCAACAGCTTTCCCACAACCTCCTATGGTAGCGGGAGGGCCGTCCCCCACGAGCAGTACTTC. V gene TRBV7-2 combines with J gene TRBJ2-7; 11 positions match TRBD2. Per the germline V gene, CDR1 is SGHTA and CDR2 is FQGNSA. CDR3 size: 22 residues.

The sample holds many counts of this clonotype. The chain employs TRBV7-9 and TRBJ2-1; D is perhaps TRBD1 or TRBD2 (5 bases each). The CDR3 is 17 residues long. Trimming shortened V by 5 bases and J by 14 bases, and 31 bases separated the two germline ends. The germline V gene encodes CDR1 SEHNR and CDR2 FQNEAQ (reference sequence). CDR3 region: CASSQRPGLSIGTAKFF. CDR3 nucleotides: TGTGCCAGCAGCCAGCGCCCGGGGTTGTCGATCGGGACCGCCAAGTTCTTC. The whole variable domain, filled in from reference TRBV7-9 and TRBJ2-1, reads DTGVSQNPRHKITKRGQNVTFRCDPISEHNRLYWYRQTLGQGPEFLTYFQNEAQLEKSRLLSDRFSAERPKGSFSTLEIQRTEQGDSAMYLCASSQRPGLSIGTAKFFGPGTRLTVL.

Comment on this clonotype: The CDR3 ends on some other residue instead of the conserved phenylalanine or tryptophan, so this is likely a read error. This rearrangement joins TRBV7-2 to TRBJ1-6; D might be TRBD1 (6 bases). Germline V CDR1 and CDR2: SGHTA, FQGNSA. The length of the CDR3 is 16 residues. Between the trimmed V and J ends, which lost 7 bases and 3 bases, there was a span of 16 bases. CDR3 region: CASKEGGSFYNSPLHS. The CDR3 nucleotides read TGTGCCAGCAAAGAGGGGGGCAGCTTCTATAATTCACCCCTCCACTCT.

This clonotype was picked up many times. This could be a read error, since a much larger clone is one nucleotide away. The genes are TRBV28 and TRBJ1-5, with D unclear. This CDR3 is 13 amino acids long. Germline CDR1 MDHEN, CDR2 SYDVKM. The CDR3 here is CGSSLLPYQPQHF. The CDR3 nucleotides are TGTGGCAGCAGTTTATTACCCTATCAGCCCCAGCATTTT.

The chain joins TRBV6-2 or TRBV6-3 to TRBJ2-1; perhaps TRBD2 as D (6 bases). CDR1 is MNHEY, CDR2 SVGEGT, per germline. The CDR3 totals 12 residues. Trimming stripped 4 bases from V and 10 bases from J, with 11 bases between. In DNA form, the CDR3 reads TGTGCCAGCAGTTGCTGTCTAGCGGAGCAGTTCTTC. Encoded protein: CASSCCLAEQFF.

Comments on this clonotype: Germline and junction disagree at one end, which may indicate a read error. The rearrangement uses TRBV7-3 and TRBJ2-1, with D perhaps matching TRBD1 or TRBD2 (6 bases each). This CDR3 contains 16 residues. Germline values: CDR1 SGHTA, CDR2 FQGTGA. The CDR3 DNA reads TGCGCCAGCAGCTTTGATCCGGGGGCTGCCTACAATGAGCAGTTCTTC. It yields the protein CASSFDPGAAYNEQFF. The full variable domain, with the rest looked up from reference TRBV7-3 and TRBJ2-1, is GAGVSQTPSNKVTEKGKYVELRCDPISGHTALYWYRQSLGQGPEFLIYFQGTGAADDSGLPNDRFFAVRPEGSVSTLKIQRTERGDSAVYLCASSFDPGAAYNEQFFGPGTRLTVL.

This clonotype was counted at least ten times. The chain has TRBV7-2 and TRBJ2-5; 7 bases match TRBD1. The CDR3 spans 13 residues. Trimming removed 6 bases from V and 4 bases from J; junction bases left unmatched: 5. Germline V CDR1 and CDR2: SGHTA, FQGNSA. CDR3 protein: CASRPRQGETQYF. CDR3 DNA: TGTGCCAGCAGACCTCGACAGGGAGAGACCCAGTACTTC.

This sequence joins TRBV29-1 and TRBJ2-7, with 7 bases that match TRBD2. CDR1 SQVTM and CDR2 ANQGSEA come from the germline V gene. The CDR3 runs to 15 residues. Trimming cost V 3 bases and J 0 bases; bases outside gene matches: 8. This CDR3 is CSVEWRTRSSYEQYF. The CDR3 nucleotides are TGCAGCGTTGAGTGGCGGACTAGGAGCTCCTACGAGCAGTACTTC.

This clonotype was detected once. The V and J genes are TRBV3-1 and TRBJ1-6, with D maybe TRBD1 (6 bases). Germline V gives CDR1 LGHDT, CDR2 YNNKEL (reference sequence). This CDR3 contains 19 residues. V lost 6 bases, J lost 9 bases, and 30 bases lay in between. The CDR3 DNA reads as TGTGCCAGCAGACATATCGCCCGGACAGTGGAGGGTCGTGGTTCACCCCTCCACTTT. Amino acids: CASRHIARTVEGRGSPLHF.

This clonotype was counted ten times or more. This chain joins TRBV6-6 and TRBJ1-6; maybe TRBD1 (5 bases). CDR3 length: 15 amino acids. Germline loops: CDR1 MNHNY, CDR2 SVGAGI (reference sequence). Trimming removed 2 bases from V and 6 bases from J, with 11 bases in between. CDR3 coding DNA: TGTGCCAGCAGTTACGATGCCAGGGTTAATTCACCCCTCCACTTT. Translation: CASSYDARVNSPLHF.

The chain combines TRBV6-1 with TRBJ2-3; TRBD1 agrees at 9 bases. The end of the DNA is better explained by TRBJ1-5, so the J call may be wrong. Per germline, CDR1 MNHNS and CDR2 SASEGT. The CDR3 runs to 15 residues. DNA for the CDR3: TGTGCCAGCAGTCCTCAGGGACAGGGCGCAGATACGCAGCATTTT. Translation gives CASSPQGQGADTQHF.

This clonotype was counted many times. The V call is TRBV4-1, the J call TRBJ1-5; TRBD1 agrees at 7 bases. The CDR3 consists of 14 residues. CDR1 MGHRA and CDR2 YSYEKL come from the germline V gene. Trimming removed 1 base from V and 7 bases from J; junction bases left unmatched: 4. CDR3 amino acids: CASSQGQGWQPQHF. As DNA, the CDR3 is TGCGCCAGCAGCCAAGGACAGGGCTGGCAGCCCCAGCATTTT.

The chain employs TRBV6-1 and TRBJ2-2; D is ambiguous. This CDR3 contains 13 residues. CDR1 and CDR2 (germline): MNHNS, SASEGT. V shed 5 bases and J shed 6 bases, with 10 bases lying between them. The CDR3 nucleotides are TGTGCCAGCAGTCTCGGATGCGCCGGGGAGCTGTTTTTT. Translation: CASSLGCAGELFF.